A single sample is the source of the 14 T cell receptor beta chains below, sequenced in a study of T cell changes during pregnancy in multiple sclerosis. Only in-frame clones appear in the TCRdb table, and some are missing; sequencing was by immunoSEQ multiplex PCR. The sample comprises about 41,000 clones, roughly 90% of which are singletons, and 6% to 7% rests with the top ten. The sequences come from CD8+ T cells from peripheral blood mononuclear cells, collected in the third trimester of pregnancy. Source of these receptors: a female donor with multiple sclerosis, enrolled in a pregnancy study.

The CDR3 here is CASSYNRQGAGYGYTF. The CDR3 DNA follows: TGTGCCAGCAGTTATAACCGGCAGGGGGCAGGTTATGGCTACACCTTC. This sequence joins TRBV6-5 and TRBJ1-2; 8 nucleotides match TRBD1. Germline V gives CDR1 MNHEY, CDR2 SVGAGI. After removal of 3 bases from V and 5 bases from J, the junction contained 11 bases not matched to a gene. This CDR3 has 16 amino acids.

The chain recombines TRBV11-3 with TRBJ2-7, with D tentatively TRBD1 (6 bases). Trimming stripped 0 bases from V and 0 bases from J, with 12 bases between. The CDR3 spans 16 residues. Germline V gene lookup returns CDR1 SGHNT and CDR2 YENEEA. The CDR3 loop reads CASSLDRDMSSYEQYF. CDR3 nucleotides: TGTGCCAGCAGCTTAGACCGGGACATGAGCTCCTACGAGCAGTACTTC.

The gene calls are TRBV27 and TRBJ2-2, with 9 bases matching TRBD1. The CDR3 consists of 13 residues. Losses at the gene ends were 8 bases for V and 7 bases for J; bases not matched to a gene: 5. CDR1 is MNHEY, CDR2 SMNVEV, per germline (reference sequence). The CDR3 nucleotides read TGTGCCAGCCGGACAGGGGAGGTCGGGGAGCTGTTTTTT. Translation gives CASRTGEVGELFF.

This chain uses TRBV7-2 with TRBJ2-7; D perhaps matches TRBD2 (5 bases). V lost 2 bases and J 2 bases, leaving 10 bases between the germline ends. The CDR3 consists of 14 residues. The germline CDR1 and CDR2 sequences are SGHTA and FQGNSA. The CDR3 loop is CASSLIRGPYEQYF. CDR3 sequence (DNA): TGTGCCAGCAGCTTAATCCGGGGTCCCTACGAGCAGTACTTC.

This chain connects TRBV5-4 to TRBJ2-3; 7 nucleotides align to TRBD2. The CDR3 spans 14 residues. Germline loops: CDR1 SGHNT, CDR2 YYREEE (reference sequence). J gave up 5 bases and V 6 bases, and 9 bases lay outside the gene matches. This chain's CDR3 is CASTPRGSVDTQYF. CDR3 sequence (DNA): TGTGCCAGCACTCCCCGCGGGAGTGTAGATACGCAGTATTTT. The full variable domain, in which reference TRBV5-4 and TRBJ2-3 provide the parts outside the CDR3, is ETGVTQSPTHLIKTRGQQVTLRCSSQSGHNTVSWYQQALGQGPQFIFQYYREEENGRGNFPPRFSGLQFPNYSSELNVNALELDDSALYLCASTPRGSVDTQYFGPGTRLTVL.

J is TRBJ2-7 and V is TRBV2; D gene uncertain. CDR3 length: 13 residues. Deletions cut 1 base from V and 1 base from J, with 5 bases between. Germline CDR1 is SNHLY and CDR2 is FYNNEI. CDR3 nucleotide sequence: TGTGCCAGCAGTGAAGGTATGTCCTACGAGCAGTACTTC. Its protein product is CASSEGMSYEQYF.

The chain combines TRBV21-1 with TRBJ2-3; the table's D call, TRBD2, was not checked against the DNA. TRBV21-1 is shown as a pseudogene. The CDR3 length is 16 residues. The CDR3 DNA reads as TGTGCCAGCAGCCATCGACTAGCCAGTGGCACAGATACGCAGTATTTT. This sequence encodes CASSHRLASGTDTQYF.

This clone was counted once. V and J are TRBV27 and TRBJ1-2, with D possibly TRBD1 on 5 matching bases. The CDR3 is 12 amino acids. Between the trimmed V and J ends, which lost 2 bases and 6 bases, there was a span of 7 bases. Germline CDR1 reads MNHEY; CDR2 reads SMNVEV (reference sequence). The CDR3 DNA reads as TGTGCCAGCAGTTTAGGAGGGGATGGCTACACCTTC. Its translation is CASSLGGDGYTF.

The V and J genes are TRBV7-8 and TRBJ2-1, with 13 positions matching TRBD2. With V trimmed by 3 bases and J by 10 bases, 9 bases remained unmatched. This CDR3 has 16 amino acids. CDR1 is SGHVS and CDR2 is FQNEAQ in the germline V gene. The CDR3 DNA reads TGTGCCAGCAGCTTTACTAGCGGGGGGGCAACAGAAGAGCAGTTCTTC. This codes for CASSFTSGGATEEQFF.

The J gene is TRBJ2-2, the V gene TRBV5-6; D is possibly TRBD1 (5 bases). This CDR3 is built from 15 residues. Germline lookup yields CDR1 SGHDT and CDR2 YYEEEE. V lost 1 base to trimming and J lost 4 bases, with 11 bases between them. DNA of the CDR3: TGTGCCAGCAGCTTGTCAGGGTTTGGCACCGGGGAGCTGTTTTTT. It translates to CASSLSGFGTGELFF.

Concerning this clone: This CDR3 is also generated by other DNA sequences in the sample. The rearrangement uses TRBV5-1 and TRBJ1-1; D unresolved. The germline gives CDR1 SGHRS, CDR2 YFSETQ. This CDR3 contains 11 residues. Trimming took off 0 bases at V and 6 bases at J, with 3 bases between the two ends. CDR3 in DNA: TGCGCCAGCAGCTTGGGAGCTGAAGCTTTCTTT. It specifies CASSLGAEAFF.

The V call is TRBV28, the J call TRBJ2-5, with 10 bases lining up with TRBD2. This CDR3 region has 14 residues. Germline lookup yields CDR1 MDHEN and CDR2 SYDVKM. The V and J ends lost 5 bases and 2 bases, in that order; junction bases with no gene match: 2. CDR3: CASSPTSGQETQYF. The CDR3 nucleotides are TGTGCCAGCAGTCCGACTAGCGGGCAAGAGACCCAGTACTTC.

This clone came up once. The chain couples TRBV15 to TRBJ1-4; D call uncertain. V was shortened by 6 bases and J by 8 bases, with 10 bases between the two germline ends. Looked up from germline, CDR1 is LNHNV and CDR2 is YYDKDF (reference sequence). This CDR3 contains 12 residues. CDR3 coding DNA: TGTGCCACCAGGGGAGTGTTCGAAAAACTGTTTTTT. Amino acids: CATRGVFEKLFF.

The V and J genes are TRBV28 and TRBJ2-7, with D maybe TRBD2 (5 bases). CDR1 MDHEN and CDR2 SYDVKM come from the germline V gene. V lost 2 bases and J 6 bases, leaving 8 bases between the germline ends. The CDR3 spans 12 residues. The DNA for the CDR3 is TGTGCCAGCAGTTTAACGGCGGGCGAGCAGTACTTC. This gives the protein CASSLTAGEQYF. Filled out from reference TRBV28 and TRBJ2-7, the complete variable domain reads DVKVTQSSRYLVKRTGEKVFLECVQDMDHENMFWYRQDPGLGLRLIYFSYDVKMKEKGDIPEGYSVSREKKERFSLILESASTNQTSMYLCASSLTAGEQYFGPGTRLTVT.